Presented here are 23 T cell receptor beta chains from one specimen sequenced in a study of OX40 agonist ivuxolimab in advanced cancers. Sequencing used immunoSEQ multiplex PCR; TCRdb keeps in-frame clones, though not all of them. The data contain some 110,000 clones, around 95% of them singletons. The input for sequencing was CD4+ or CD8+ T cells sorted from blood, taken in a trial of the OX40 agonist ivuxolimab. Receptors were obtained from an adult with an advanced solid tumor such as melanoma, head and neck, liver or kidney cancer.

CDR3 DNA: TGTGCCAGCAGCCAAGAAGACCGTAGCATGGAGCCCCAGCATTTT. Amino acid sequence: CASSQEDRSMEPQHF. The rearrangement uses TRBV4-2 and TRBJ1-5; no firm D call. CDR3 length equals 15 residues. From germline, CDR1 is LGHNA and CDR2 YNFKEQ. V was trimmed by 0 bases and J by 8 bases, leaving 14 bases between them.

The CDR3 DNA reads TGTGCCAGCAGCCTAGTGAGGGGGAACACTGAAGCTTTCTTT. Residues: CASSLVRGNTEAFF. This chain links TRBV11-2 with TRBJ1-1; D may be TRBD1 (5 bases). This CDR3 region has 14 residues. Trimming removed 5 bases at V and 1 base at J, with 11 bases between. CDR1 is SGHAT and CDR2 is FQNNGV in the germline V gene.

The chain joins TRBV28 to TRBJ2-1; D uncertain. This CDR3 spans 14 amino acids. Germline V CDR1 and CDR2: MDHEN, SYDVKM. V was shortened by 5 bases and J by 6 bases, with 14 bases between the two germline ends. The CDR3 reads CASSPGLKINEQFF. CDR3 DNA: TGTGCCAGCAGTCCGGGCCTGAAGATCAATGAGCAGTTCTTC.

V is TRBV28 and J is TRBJ1-1; possible D gene TRBD1, 5 bases. This CDR3 is 13 amino acids long. Trimming removed 8 bases at V and 1 base at J, with 11 bases between. Germline V gene sequence: CDR1 MDHEN, CDR2 SYDVKM. CDR3 in DNA: TGTGCCAGCGGATACGGACAGAACACTGAAGCTTTCTTT. It specifies CASGYGQNTEAFF.

The chain combines TRBV7-3 with TRBJ2-5, with D perhaps TRBD2 (6 bases). This CDR3 is built from 17 residues. CDR1 is SGHTA and CDR2 is FQGTGA in the germline V gene. Trimming removed 1 base at V and 2 bases at J, with 17 bases between. The CDR3 nucleotides are TGTGCCAGCAGCTTAATAGGAAGGGGCGCGGGGCAAGAGACCCAGTACTTC. Its protein is CASSLIGRGAGQETQYF.

The gene calls are TRBV6-1 and TRBJ1-6; TRBD1 is a possible D gene (5 bases). The germline V gene encodes CDR1 MNHNS and CDR2 SASEGT. The length of the CDR3 is 14 residues. Trimming pared 6 bases from V and 2 bases from J, leaving 8 bases between. The CDR3 bases are TGTGCCAGCAGCGACAGACCCTATAATTCACCCCTCCACTTT. This encodes CASSDRPYNSPLHF.

The chain joins TRBV6-1 to TRBJ2-7; 11 positions agree with TRBD2. The germline CDR1 and CDR2 sequences are MNHNS and SASEGT. Trimming cost V 4 bases and J 11 bases; bases outside gene matches: 10. The CDR3 has 14 amino acids. CDR3 in DNA: TGTGCCAGCAGTGCCGGGACTAGCGGACTCAAAGAGTACTTC. Residues: CASSAGTSGLKEYF.

This clone was counted between two and nine times. This chain connects TRBV2 to TRBJ1-2; TRBD1 is a possible D gene (5 bases). CDR1 and CDR2 from the germline V gene are SNHLY and FYNNEI. The CDR3 has 14 residues. V lost 11 bases and J lost 1, with 17 bases in between. The CDR3 protein is CAGRSGGGNYGYTF. The CDR3 nucleotides are TGTGCCGGGCGAAGCGGGGGGGGTAACTATGGCTACACCTTC.

V and J are TRBV30 and TRBJ1-1, with no clear D. Germline loops: CDR1 GTSNPN, CDR2 SVGIG (reference sequence). The CDR3 loop spans 13 amino acids. V lost 4 bases and J lost 4, with 13 bases in between. CDR3 bases: TGTGCCTGGACGCCCCCGCATGGCACTGAAGCTTTCTTT. It is translated as CAWTPPHGTEAFF. The full variable domain, its missing parts supplied by reference TRBV30 and TRBJ1-1, is SQTIHQWPATLVQPVGSPLSLECTVEGTSNPNLYWYRQAAGRGLQLLFYSVGIGQISSEVPQNLSASRPQDRQFILSSKKLLLSDSGFYLCAWTPPHGTEAFFGQGTRLTVV.

The chain uses TRBV7-3 and TRBJ2-2; 14 nucleotides match TRBD2. V was clipped by 5 bases and J by 1 base; unmatched bases: 12. The CDR3 sequence is 20 residues long. The germline CDR1 and CDR2 sequences are SGHTA and FQGTGA. The CDR3 region is CASSLGTSGSTIMNTGELFF. In nucleotides, the CDR3 is TGTGCCAGCAGCCTCGGGACTAGCGGGAGCACCATAATGAACACCGGGGAGCTGTTTTTT.

The chain links TRBV15 to TRBJ1-2; tentatively, D is TRBD1 (6 bases). V shed 5 bases and J shed 5 bases, with 18 bases lying between them. Germline CDR1 and CDR2: LNHNV and YYDKDF (reference sequence). The CDR3 is made up of 15 amino acids. CDR3 sequence (DNA): TGTGCCACCAGCTTCGGACAGTCAAACTTTTATGGCTACACCTTC. Translation gives CATSFGQSNFYGYTF.

The chain uses TRBV9 and TRBJ2-3, with D uncertain. In germline, CDR1 is SGDLS, CDR2 YYNGEE. The CDR3 runs to 17 residues. V lost 5 bases and J 3 bases, leaving 22 bases between the germline ends. The CDR3 reads CASSQRIGRFGTDTQYF. The CDR3 DNA is TGTGCCAGCAGTCAGAGGATCGGCAGGTTCGGTACAGATACGCAGTATTTT.

The chain links TRBV7-8 to TRBJ1-1; D uncertain. Germline CDR1 is SGHVS and CDR2 is FQNEAQ. The CDR3 covers 14 residues. V was trimmed by 1 base and J by 3 bases, leaving 9 bases between them. CDR3 residues: CASSLGGSDTEAFF. The CDR3 DNA reads as TGTGCCAGCAGCTTAGGAGGTTCGGACACTGAAGCTTTCTTT.

The table lists this clone with a count of one. The chain couples TRBV6-6 to TRBJ1-6; 7 bases are shared with TRBD1. Germline CDR1 and CDR2: MNHNY and SVGAGI (reference sequence). The CDR3 spans 14 residues. The V gene end was trimmed by 6 bases and the J gene end by 10 bases; junction bases not matched to a gene: 9. The CDR3 reads CASRRQGWESPLHF. The CDR3 DNA reads as TGTGCCAGCAGAAGACAGGGCTGGGAGTCACCCCTCCACTTT.

The rearrangement joins TRBV9 to TRBJ2-3, with 10 bases identical to TRBD2. Germline V gives CDR1 SGDLS, CDR2 YYNGEE. This CDR3 has 16 amino acids. Trimming removed 0 bases from V and 4 bases from J; junction bases left unmatched: 5. CDR3 in amino acids: CASSVGLAGVPDTQYF. In nucleotides, the CDR3 is TGTGCCAGCAGCGTAGGTCTAGCGGGAGTCCCAGATACGCAGTATTTT.

Of note for this clone: Additional DNA sequences in this sample encode the identical CDR3. V gene TRBV7-9 combines with J gene TRBJ2-2; the match to TRBD2 covers 8 bases. The ends lost 5 bases at V and 2 bases at J; junction bases unmatched: 4. This CDR3 is built from 15 residues. The germline CDR1 and CDR2 sequences are SEHNR and FQNEAQ (reference sequence). The CDR3 is CASSPGTRNTGELFF. The CDR3 DNA sequence: TGTGCCAGCAGCCCCGGGACTAGAAACACCGGGGAGCTGTTTTTT. The full variable domain, completed using reference TRBV7-9 and TRBJ2-2, is DTGVSQNPRHKITKRGQNVTFRCDPISEHNRLYWYRQTLGQGPEFLTYFQNEAQLEKSRLLSDRFSAERPKGSFSTLEIQRTEQGDSAMYLCASSPGTRNTGELFFGEGSRLTVL.

The chain employs TRBV19 and TRBJ1-1; 7 bases are shared with TRBD1. The CDR3 is 16 amino acids. Germline-derived CDR1 and CDR2 are LNHDA and SQIVND (reference sequence). V lost 4 bases, J lost 1 base, and 9 bases stayed unmatched. CDR3 nucleotide sequence: TGTGCCAGTAGTACCCTGACAGGGAGGGAGAACACTGAAGCTTTCTTT. Translation: CASSTLTGRENTEAFF.

The V and J genes are TRBV9 and TRBJ1-3; D ambiguous. Trimming removed 3 bases at V and 0 bases at J, with 13 bases between. Germline V lookup: CDR1 SGDLS, CDR2 YYNGEE. The CDR3 loop spans 16 amino acids. As DNA, the CDR3 is TGTGCCAGCAGCGGAGCCCCGGGAGTCTCTGGAAACACCATATATTTT. Encoded protein: CASSGAPGVSGNTIYF.

This sequence joins TRBV5-1 and TRBJ1-6, with D perhaps TRBD1 (5 bases). There are 13 residues in the CDR3. The V end lost 4 bases, the J end lost 19 bases, and 21 bases lay between the germline ends. Germline loops: CDR1 SGHRS, CDR2 YFSETQ. CDR3 region: CASSDPGPIPTHF. CDR3 in DNA: TGCGCCAGCAGCGATCCGGGACCTATACCTACTCACTTT.

The V gene is TRBV2, the J gene TRBJ2-5, with D perhaps TRBD1 (6 bases). The CDR3 length is 16 residues. The germline V gene encodes CDR1 SNHLY and CDR2 FYNNEI. The V and J ends lost 4 bases and 1 base respectively, with 16 bases between them. Written as DNA, the CDR3 is TGTGCCAGCAGTGCCTCCAGGGGCAGGGCCCAAGAGACCCAGTACTTC. It encodes CASSASRGRAQETQYF.

V usage is TRBV5-4 and J usage is TRBJ2-7, with D maybe TRBD1 (5 bases). The V end lost 3 bases, the J end lost 2 bases, and 9 bases lay between the germline ends. The germline CDR1 and CDR2 sequences are SGHNT and YYREEE (reference sequence). CDR3 length: 13 amino acids. The CDR3 protein is CASSWGPTYEQYF. CDR3 nucleotide sequence: TGTGCCAGCAGCTGGGGCCCCACCTACGAGCAGTACTTC.

The rearrangement uses TRBV11-3 and TRBJ1-5; possibly TRBD1 for D (5 bases). Germline lookup yields CDR1 SGHNT and CDR2 YENEEA. Trimming stripped 3 bases from V and 0 bases from J, with 9 bases between. The length of the CDR3 is 15 residues. The CDR3 is CASSFGTDSNQPQHF. As DNA, the CDR3 is TGTGCCAGCAGCTTCGGGACGGATAGCAATCAGCCCCAGCATTTT.

CDR3 protein: CASSLEGLDYNEQFF. Here the CDR3 DNA reads TGTGCCAGCAGCTTAGAGGGACTAGACTACAATGAGCAGTTCTTC. This chain uses TRBV11-2 with TRBJ2-1, with 8 bases identical to TRBD2. With V trimmed by 0 bases and J by 3 bases, 1 base remained unmatched. This CDR3 contains 15 residues. Germline CDR1 reads SGHAT; CDR2 reads FQNNGV.